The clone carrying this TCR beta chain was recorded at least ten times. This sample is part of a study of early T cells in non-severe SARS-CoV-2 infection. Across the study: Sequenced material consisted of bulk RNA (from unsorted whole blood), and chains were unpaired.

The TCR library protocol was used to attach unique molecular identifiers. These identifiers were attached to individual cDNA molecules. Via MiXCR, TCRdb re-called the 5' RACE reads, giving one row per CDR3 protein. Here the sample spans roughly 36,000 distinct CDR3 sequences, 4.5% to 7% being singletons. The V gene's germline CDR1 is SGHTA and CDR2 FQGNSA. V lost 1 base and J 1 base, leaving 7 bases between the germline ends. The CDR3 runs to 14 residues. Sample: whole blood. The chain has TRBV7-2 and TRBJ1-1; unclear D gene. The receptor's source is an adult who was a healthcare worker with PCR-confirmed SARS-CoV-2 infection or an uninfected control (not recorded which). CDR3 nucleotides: TGTGCCAGCAGCTTAGAAGCCGGGAACACTGAAGCTTTCTTT. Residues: CASSLEAGNTEAFF.